This record concerns one T cell receptor beta chain sequence. Antigen: not known. Profiling relied on immunoSEQ multiplex PCR, and the TCRdb table lists in-frame clones only, not all of them. The table includes roughly 120,000 clones, approximately 85% detected once. The data stem from a study of T cell responses to AZD1222 COVID-19 vaccine. CDR3 length equals 14 residues. Trimming removed 3 bases from V and 8 bases from J; junction bases left unmatched: 8. From germline, CDR1 is MDHEN and CDR2 SYDVKM. Whole-study results and caveats: Females outnumbered males among donors, who were mostly white British; clonal diversity was possibly underestimated. The study reported that nearly half of spike-specific TCRs target unmutated variant regions. At 160-218 and 743-854, vaccine-associated CD4 TCRs were dominant, and they spanned spike.

The source of this sequence is an adult in good health. This chain uses TRBV28 with TRBJ1-2, with TRBD1 matching 8 bases. Sequenced material: peripheral blood, taken on day 0 of MenACWY control vaccination. The CDR3: CASSFGYRGLGYTF. For the CDR3, the DNA is TGTGCCAGCAGTTTTGGGTACAGGGGGTTAGGCTACACCTTC.